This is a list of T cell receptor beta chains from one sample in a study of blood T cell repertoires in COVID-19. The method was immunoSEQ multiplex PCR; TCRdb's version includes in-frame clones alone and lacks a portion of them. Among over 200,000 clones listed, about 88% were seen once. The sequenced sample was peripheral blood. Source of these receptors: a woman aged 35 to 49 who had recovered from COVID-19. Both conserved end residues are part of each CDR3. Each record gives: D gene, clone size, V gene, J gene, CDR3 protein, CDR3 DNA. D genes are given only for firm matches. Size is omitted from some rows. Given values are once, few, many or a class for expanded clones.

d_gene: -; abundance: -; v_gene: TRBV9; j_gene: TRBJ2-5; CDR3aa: CASSVDGGTGETQYF; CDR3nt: TGTGCCAGCAGCGTAGACGGCGGGACGGGGGAGACCCAGTACTTC
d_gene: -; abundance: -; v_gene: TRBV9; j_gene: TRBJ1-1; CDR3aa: CASSPHEAFF; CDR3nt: TGTGCCAGCAGCCCCCATGAAGCTTTCTTT
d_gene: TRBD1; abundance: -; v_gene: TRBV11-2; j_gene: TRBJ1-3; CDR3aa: CASSLRRQGEGRGNTIYF; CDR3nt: TGTGCCAGCAGCCTTCGCCGACAGGGAGAGGGGAGGGGAAACACCATATATTTT
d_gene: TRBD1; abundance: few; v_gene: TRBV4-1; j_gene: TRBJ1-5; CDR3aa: CASRQGVNQPQHF; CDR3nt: TGCGCCAGCAGACAGGGGGTTAATCAGCCCCAGCATTTT
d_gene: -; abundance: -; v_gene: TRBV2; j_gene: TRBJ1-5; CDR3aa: CASNPRGQPQHF; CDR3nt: TGTGCCAGCAATCCCAGGGGCCAGCCCCAGCATTTT
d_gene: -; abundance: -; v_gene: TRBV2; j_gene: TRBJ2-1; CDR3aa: CASRGGNEQFF; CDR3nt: TGTGCCAGCAGGGGGGGCAATGAGCAGTTCTTC
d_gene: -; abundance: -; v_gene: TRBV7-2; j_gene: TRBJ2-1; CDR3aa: CASSLGPTGGNEQFF; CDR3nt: TGTGCCAGCAGCTTAGGTCCCACCGGGGGCAATGAGCAGTTCTTC
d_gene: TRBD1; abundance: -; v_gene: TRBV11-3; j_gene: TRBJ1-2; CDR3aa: CASSPINNRDSRDGYTF; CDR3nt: TGTGCCAGCAGCCCCATTAACAACCGGGACAGCCGGGATGGCTACACCTTC
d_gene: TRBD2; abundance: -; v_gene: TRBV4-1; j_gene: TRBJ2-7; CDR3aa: CASSPPSGYEQYF; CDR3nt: TGCGCCAGCAGCCCCCCTAGCGGCTACGAGCAGTACTTC
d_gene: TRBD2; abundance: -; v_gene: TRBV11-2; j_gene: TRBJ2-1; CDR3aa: CASSLGLAGHNEQFF; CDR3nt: TGTGCCAGCAGCCTCGGACTAGCGGGCCACAATGAGCAGTTCTTC
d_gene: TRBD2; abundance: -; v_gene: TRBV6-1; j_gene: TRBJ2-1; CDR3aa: CASSGASGIYYNEQFF; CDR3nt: TGTGCCAGCAGTGGGGCTAGCGGGATTTACTACAATGAGCAGTTCTTC
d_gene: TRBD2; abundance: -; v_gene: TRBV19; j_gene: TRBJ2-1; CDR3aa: CASSLSGRASYNEQFF; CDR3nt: TGTGCCAGTAGCCTATCCGGGAGGGCCTCCTACAATGAGCAGTTCTTC
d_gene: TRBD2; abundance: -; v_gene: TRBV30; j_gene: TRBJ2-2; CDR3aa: CAWTNGVAGPRAGELFF; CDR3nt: TGTGCCTGGACCAACGGGGTAGCGGGACCCCGGGCCGGGGAGCTGTTTTTT
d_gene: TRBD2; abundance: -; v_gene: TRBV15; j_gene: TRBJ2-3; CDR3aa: CATSRDLTSGTGDTQYF; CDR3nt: TGTGCCACCAGCAGAGATCTGACTAGCGGGACGGGCGATACGCAGTATTTT
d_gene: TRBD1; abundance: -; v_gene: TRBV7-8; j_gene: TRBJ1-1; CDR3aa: CASSRQQGASTEAFF; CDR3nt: TGTGCCAGCAGCCGTCAACAGGGGGCGTCCACTGAAGCTTTCTTT
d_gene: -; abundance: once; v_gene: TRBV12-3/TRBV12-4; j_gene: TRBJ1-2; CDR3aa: CASSRGAWGYTF; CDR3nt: TGTGCCAGCAGCCGGGGGGCATGGGGCTACACCTTC
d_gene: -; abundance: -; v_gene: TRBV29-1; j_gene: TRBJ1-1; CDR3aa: CSVERVRWENTEAFF; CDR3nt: TGCAGCGTTGAGCGGGTAAGATGGGAGAACACTGAAGCTTTCTTT